Listed below are T cell receptor beta chains from one sample, sequenced in a study of spatial heterogeneity in lung cancer. Via MiXCR, TCRdb re-called the 5' RACE reads, giving one row per CDR3 protein. The sample holds 80,000 to 95,000 distinct CDR3 sequences, approximately 8.6% seen once. This sample comprised PBMCs, obtained at surgery. The receptors stem from a male donor with early-stage non-small cell lung cancer. Both conserved end residues are part of each CDR3. A D gene is named only where the DNA matches it firmly. Where a row states a size, it is once, few, many or the class of an expanded clone; other rows omit it.

d_call,j_call,clone_size,v_call,cdr3_aa,cdr3_nt
.,TRBJ2-5,few,TRBV25-1,CASSESGAGQETQYF,TGTGCCAGCAGTGAATCGGGAGCGGGCCAAGAGACCCAGTACTTC
.,TRBJ2-3,many,TRBV7-2,CASSLAPASTDTQYF,TGTGCCAGCAGCTTAGCCCCTGCTAGCACAGATACGCAGTATTTT
.,TRBJ2-7,.,TRBV2,CASSEWAGARGQYF,TGTGCCAGCAGTGAATGGGCAGGGGCCCGGGGGCAGTACTTC
.,TRBJ1-3,few,TRBV20-1,CSARDGGQAGNTIYF,TGCAGTGCTAGAGACGGCGGGCAGGCTGGAAACACCATATATTTT
.,TRBJ2-1,.,TRBV7-9,CASSLVGADEQFF,TGTGCCAGCAGCTTAGTAGGGGCCGATGAGCAGTTCTTC
TRBD1,TRBJ2-2,many,TRBV5-4,CASSWDSQNTGELFF,TGTGCCAGCAGCTGGGACAGCCAGAACACCGGGGAGCTGTTTTTT
TRBD1,TRBJ1-2,few,TRBV5-1,CASSWGTGEGYTF,TGCGCCAGCAGCTGGGGGACAGGGGAAGGCTACACCTTC
TRBD1,TRBJ2-7,.,TRBV11-2,CASSALRDRVDEQYF,TGTGCCAGCAGCGCACTTAGGGACAGGGTGGACGAGCAGTACTTC
.,TRBJ2-3,few,TRBV27,CASSLSGGTPGHF,TGTGCCAGCAGTTTATCGGGTGGGACTCCAGGGCATTTT
TRBD2,TRBJ2-1,.,TRBV3-1,CASRDLAGGPHEQFF,TGTGCCAGCAGGGACTTAGCGGGAGGGCCGCATGAGCAGTTCTTC
.,TRBJ1-1,many,TRBV6-1,CASRENTEAFF,TGTGCCAGCAGGGAGAACACTGAAGCTTTCTTT
.,TRBJ1-6,many,TRBV6-5,CASSVGGGGSPLHF,TGTGCCAGCAGTGTGGGGGGAGGAGGGTCACCCCTCCACTTT
TRBD2,TRBJ2-1,few,TRBV4-2,CASSPIAGTSGGEQFF,TGTGCCAGCAGCCCCATAGCCGGGACTAGCGGGGGAGAGCAGTTCTTC
.,TRBJ2-3,.,TRBV2,CASSEAWGEPDTQYF,TGTGCCAGCAGTGAAGCGTGGGGGGAACCAGATACGCAGTATTTT
TRBD2,TRBJ2-1,few,TRBV12-3/TRBV12-4,CASSLGLAGREQFF,TGTGCCAGCAGTTTAGGACTAGCGGGAAGAGAGCAGTTCTTC
.,TRBJ1-2,few,TRBV2,CASSAGVDYGYTF,TGTGCCAGCAGTGCAGGGGTGGACTATGGCTACACCTTC
TRBD2,TRBJ2-1,many,TRBV5-1,CASSLVGLAGTSYNEQFF,TGCGCCAGCAGCTTGGTAGGACTAGCGGGAACCTCCTACAATGAGCAGTTCTTC
.,TRBJ1-1,many,TRBV24-1,CATRPDLPGHKNTEAFF,TGTGCCACCAGGCCGGATCTGCCGGGACACAAGAACACTGAAGCTTTCTTT
.,TRBJ1-2,many,TRBV5-1,CASSSDSSRRTF,TGCGCCAGCAGCTCGGACAGTTCGCGGCGCACCTTC
.,TRBJ1-1,many,TRBV5-4,CASSRVTNTEAFF,TGTGCCAGCAGCAGAGTGACCAACACTGAAGCTTTCTTT
TRBD1,TRBJ2-7,few,TRBV5-1,CASRAPDRTYEQYF,TGCGCCAGCAGGGCCCCGGACAGGACCTACGAGCAGTACTTC
.,TRBJ1-4,many,TRBV21-1,CASSTPDRGTNEKLFF,TGTGCCAGCAGCACCCCTGACAGGGGTACTAATGAAAAACTGTTTTTT
.,TRBJ2-1,.,TRBV18,CASSPVGGSYNEQFF,TGTGCCAGCTCACCAGTGGGAGGCTCCTACAATGAGCAGTTCTTC
.,TRBJ2-4,few,TRBV6-2/TRBV6-3,CASSATGTLAKNIQYF,TGTGCCAGCAGTGCTACAGGGACCTTAGCCAAAAACATTCAGTACTTC
TRBD2,TRBJ2-7,few,TRBV28,CASSPAGGPGYEQYF,TGTGCCAGCAGTCCAGCGGGAGGGCCTGGATACGAGCAGTACTTC
.,TRBJ1-1,.,TRBV5-4,CASRSGRGGNTEAFF,TGTGCCAGCAGATCTGGACGGGGGGGAAACACTGAAGCTTTCTTT
.,TRBJ2-5,.,TRBV20-1,CSARDDGTPPQTQYF,TGCAGTGCTAGAGATGACGGGACTCCCCCGCAGACCCAGTACTTC
.,TRBJ2-5,medium-sized,TRBV10-3,CAIRAESGRETQYF,TGTGCCATCAGGGCCGAAAGCGGGCGAGAGACCCAGTACTTC
.,TRBJ1-6,.,TRBV4-2,CASSQDRVNSPLHF,TGTGCCAGCAGCCAAGATCGGGTCAATTCACCCCTCCACTTT
.,TRBJ1-1,.,TRBV5-1,CASSLVFGTEAFF,TGCGCCAGCAGCTTGGTATTCGGCACTGAAGCTTTCTTT
.,TRBJ2-7,.,TRBV6-6,CASRPDPRFHEQYF,TGTGCCAGCAGACCTGACCCACGCTTCCACGAGCAGTACTTC
.,TRBJ2-5,many,TRBV3-1,CASSPGLDNFETQYF,TGTGCCAGCAGCCCGGGACTGGATAATTTTGAGACCCAGTACTTC
.,TRBJ1-6,.,TRBV4-2,CASSQDNSPLHF,TGTGCCAGCAGCCAAGATAATTCACCCCTCCACTTT
.,TRBJ1-6,many,TRBV20-1,CSARDRVSPLHF,TGCAGTGCTAGAGATCGGGTCTCACCCCTCCACTTT
TRBD2,TRBJ2-3,.,TRBV2,CASSVASGGAEDTQYF,TGTGCCAGCAGTGTGGCGAGCGGGGGGGCCGAAGATACGCAGTATTTT
.,TRBJ1-2,many,TRBV29-1,CSAWGNGYTF,TGCAGCGCATGGGGGAACGGCTACACCTTC
TRBD2,TRBJ2-5,few,TRBV5-6,CASSTPGLAGEETQYF,TGTGCCAGCAGCACGCCGGGACTAGCGGGGGAAGAGACCCAGTACTTC
.,TRBJ2-5,few,TRBV11-2,CASSLSDTTRAGQYF,TGTGCCAGCAGCTTGTCGGACACGACAAGGGCTGGCCAGTACTTC
.,TRBJ1-1,few,TRBV5-1,CASSLSRERYTEAFF,TGCGCCAGCAGCTTGTCTAGGGAAAGGTACACTGAAGCTTTCTTT
.,TRBJ2-6,many,TRBV6-5,CASGPVKGKVNVLTF,TGTGCCAGCGGACCCGTCAAGGGAAAGGTGAACGTCCTGACTTTC